One and the same sample provided the 30 T cell receptor beta chains below, sequenced in a study of blood T cell repertoires in COVID-19 (dated by TCRdb to 2018 to 2021). The library was built by means of the immunoSEQ multiplex PCR assay. This immuneACCESS table, as held by TCRdb, lists in-frame sequences with V and J called but not all clones. Of the missing ones, under half trace to an unresolved V gene in checked studies; the others have no known cause. The sample yields some 200,000 clones; around 84% were counted once. The top ten constitute 5.1% of the sample. Sequenced material: peripheral blood. The receptors here all came from a woman aged 55 to 70 who had recovered from COVID-19.

The CDR3: CSVESSGVLDTQYF. The CDR3 nucleotides read TGCAGCGTTGAGTCTAGCGGGGTCCTGGATACGCAGTATTTT. The rearrangement uses TRBV29-1 and TRBJ2-3, with 9 nucleotides matching TRBD2. The ends lost 3 bases at V and 6 bases at J; junction bases unmatched: 7. Germline CDR1 SQVTM, CDR2 ANQGSEA. This CDR3 has 14 amino acids.

The J gene is TRBJ1-1, the V gene TRBV3-1 (or the pseudogene TRBV3-2), with 8 bases identical to TRBD1. Per the germline V gene, CDR1 is LGHDT and CDR2 is YNNKEL (reference sequence). The CDR3 contains 15 residues. With 3 bases clipped from V and 4 bases from J, the junction kept 7 bases outside the gene matches. In nucleotides, the CDR3 is TGTGCCAGCAGCCACCTTGGACAGGGCATCACTGAAGCTTTCTTT. Encoded protein: CASSHLGQGITEAFF.

The V gene is TRBV2, the J gene TRBJ1-5; TRBD1 matches 7 bases. The CDR3 totals 14 residues. Trimming removed 6 bases from V and 6 bases from J; junction bases left unmatched: 8. Germline V lookup: CDR1 SNHLY, CDR2 FYNNEI. CDR3 bases: TGTGCCAGCAGGGGGACAGTGGGACGTCAGCCCCAGCATTTT. Amino acid sequence: CASRGTVGRQPQHF.

V and J are TRBV25-1 and TRBJ2-1, with 12 bases identical to TRBD2. CDR1 is MGHDK and CDR2 is SYGVNS in the germline V gene. The CDR3 runs 17 residues. With 1 base clipped from V and 6 bases from J, the junction kept 7 bases outside the gene matches. Here the CDR3 DNA reads TGTGCCAGCAGTGAATTCCTAGCGGGGGGGAAAGGCAATGAGCAGTTCTTC. Translated: CASSEFLAGGKGNEQFF.

V and J are TRBV27 and TRBJ2-7, with 8 positions matching TRBD1. After removal of 4 bases from V and 3 bases from J, the junction contained 5 bases not matched to a gene. This CDR3 is 14 amino acids long. CDR1 is MNHEY and CDR2 is SMNVEV in the germline V gene (reference sequence). The CDR3 reads CASSSRTGNYEQYF. Here the CDR3 DNA reads TGTGCCAGCAGTTCACGGACAGGGAACTACGAGCAGTACTTC.

V gene TRBV9 combines with J gene TRBJ2-2, with 9 bases matching TRBD2. After removal of 0 bases from V and 6 bases from J, the junction contained 3 bases not matched to a gene. CDR1 is SGDLS and CDR2 is YYNGEE in the germline V gene. This CDR3 region has 15 residues. The CDR3, as DNA: TGTGCCAGCAGCGTAGTGGCTAGCGGGGCCGGGGAGCTGTTTTTT. Translation gives CASSVVASGAGELFF.

The chain employs TRBV18 and TRBJ2-1; tentative D call: TRBD2 (5 bases). Trimming removed 0 bases at V and 6 bases at J, with 15 bases between. This CDR3 spans 16 amino acids. Germline assignment: CDR1 KGHSH and CDR2 LQKENI. CDR3 sequence reads: CASSPPLGSPFNEQFF. The DNA for the CDR3 is TGTGCCAGCTCACCACCTTTGGGGAGTCCCTTCAATGAGCAGTTCTTC.

The gene calls are TRBV11-2 and TRBJ2-3; no clear D. V gave up 5 bases and J gave up 0 bases, with 9 bases separating them. The CDR3 contains 14 residues. Germline CDR1 is SGHAT and CDR2 is FQNNGV. The CDR3 loop is CASSPTTSTDTQYF. The CDR3 region has the DNA TGTGCCAGCAGCCCCACTACTAGCACAGATACGCAGTATTTT.

This clone was recorded a few times. The V gene is TRBV10-3, the J gene TRBJ1-1, with 10 positions matching TRBD1. The germline CDR1 and CDR2 sequences are ENHRY and SYGVKD. Trimming cost V 0 bases and J 4 bases; bases outside gene matches: 11. The CDR3 is 18 residues long. CDR3 in amino acids: CAISESGGQGSFGTEAFF. In nucleotides, the CDR3 is TGTGCCATCAGTGAGTCGGGGGGACAGGGGTCATTTGGCACTGAAGCTTTCTTT.

The chain employs TRBV12-5 and TRBJ1-2; D may be TRBD1 (6 bases). Germline assignment: CDR1 LGHNT and CDR2 FRNRAP. The length of the CDR3 is 15 residues. V was cut by 3 bases and J by 7 bases, with 18 bases left in between. The CDR3 loop is CASGFLGGAGGGYTF. The CDR3 region has the DNA TGTGCTAGTGGTTTTTTGGGGGGGGCAGGTGGTGGCTACACCTTC.

With respect to this clone: The junction departs from the called germline gene at one end, perhaps through a read error. The V gene is TRBV5-6, the J gene TRBJ1-1; 8 bases align to TRBD1. This CDR3 is 11 amino acids long. The germline V gene encodes CDR1 SGHDT and CDR2 YYEEEE. The CDR3 is CASSSRDRHIF. In nucleotides, the CDR3 is TGTGCCAGCAGCTCCCGGGACAGGCATATCTTT.

The genes are TRBV9 and TRBJ1-2, with D unclear. Germline CDR1 reads SGDLS; CDR2 reads YYNGEE. Trimming shortened V by 1 base and J by 1 base, and 5 bases separated the two germline ends. CDR3 length: 13 amino acids. CDR3 DNA: TGTGCCAGCAGCGTACAGGATAACTATGGCTACACCTTC. It specifies CASSVQDNYGYTF. The variable domain in full, with the rest retrieved from reference TRBV9 and TRBJ1-2, is DSGVTQTPKHLITATGQRVTLRCSPRSGDLSVYWYQQSLDQGLQFLIQYYNGEERAKGNILERFSAQQFPDLHSELNLSSLELGDSALYFCASSVQDNYGYTFGSGTRLTVV.

The chain uses TRBV11-2 and TRBJ2-7, with TRBD2 matching 8 bases. The germline gives CDR1 SGHAT, CDR2 FQNNGV. J gave up 3 bases and V 4 bases, and 8 bases lay outside the gene matches. The CDR3 sequence is 15 residues long. Here the CDR3 DNA reads TGTGCCAGCAGCTCCCCCCGCGGGAGGATCTACGAGCAGTACTTC. This encodes CASSSPRGRIYEQYF.

The J gene is TRBJ2-1, the V gene TRBV7-3; tentative D call: TRBD2 (6 bases). CDR1 is SGHTA, CDR2 FQGTGA, per germline. Trimming took off 5 bases at V and 7 bases at J, with 15 bases between the two ends. The CDR3 is 14 residues long. CDR3 sequence: CASSPRGLRNEQFF. CDR3 nucleotides: TGTGCCAGCAGCCCACGGGGACTCCGTAATGAGCAGTTCTTC.

The DNA for the CDR3 is TGTGCCAGCAGTACGAACAGGGGGGGCAATCAGCCCCAGCATTTT. Translated, it gives CASSTNRGGNQPQHF. J is TRBJ1-5 and V is TRBV6-5; TRBD1 matches 8 bases. The CDR3 covers 15 residues. Trimming took 5 bases from V and 2 from J; bases not matched to a gene: 5. CDR1 is MNHEY and CDR2 is SVGAGI in the germline V gene.

The rearrangement joins TRBV19 to TRBJ1-2; perhaps TRBD1 as D (5 bases). Germline V gene lookup returns CDR1 LNHDA and CDR2 SQIVND (reference sequence). The CDR3 loop spans 14 amino acids. With 2 bases removed from V and 7 bases from J, the gap between germline ends came to 14 bases. The CDR3 coding sequence is TGTGCCAGTAGTATACGGGGGGGATTAGGTGGCTACACCTTC. Its protein is CASSIRGGLGGYTF.

The V gene is TRBV11-2, the J gene TRBJ1-2; the match to TRBD1 covers 8 bases. CDR3 length: 15 residues. V trimming: 6 bases; J trimming: 4 bases; junction bases outside the gene matches: 10. Germline V lookup: CDR1 SGHAT, CDR2 FQNNGV. In DNA form, the CDR3 reads TGTGCCAGCAGGATAAGGACAGGGCCCGCCTATGGCTACACCTTC. Amino acids: CASRIRTGPAYGYTF.

The CDR3 spells CAWGVSDTQYF. In nucleotides, the CDR3 is TGTGCCTGGGGAGTGTCTGATACGCAGTATTTT. The V and J genes are TRBV30 and TRBJ2-3, with no clear D. Looked up from germline, CDR1 is GTSNPN and CDR2 is SVGIG (reference sequence). The CDR3 is 11 residues long. V gave up 5 bases and J gave up 6 bases, with 9 bases separating them.

The rearrangement joins TRBV6-1 to TRBJ1-1; TRBD1 might be the D (5 bases). V dropped 0 bases and J dropped 0 bases, with 20 bases sitting between them. Germline CDR1 and CDR2: MNHNS and SASEGT. This CDR3 has 19 residues. CDR3 sequence: CASSEALTGQVRVNTEAFF. The DNA for the CDR3 is TGTGCCAGCAGTGAAGCGCTTACAGGTCAGGTCCGGGTGAACACTGAAGCTTTCTTT.

The chain links TRBV5-4 to TRBJ2-7; 9 bases map to TRBD1. The CDR3 has 14 amino acids. CDR1 SGHNT and CDR2 YYREEE come from the germline V gene (reference sequence). The V and J ends lost 4 bases and 4 bases, in that order; junction bases with no gene match: 6. The CDR3 DNA sequence: TGTGCCAGCAGCCCCGGGACAGGGTTTTACGAGCAGTACTTC. Translating it yields CASSPGTGFYEQYF.

The chain uses TRBV2 and TRBJ2-1; no clear D gene. This CDR3 is 15 amino acids long. The V gene lost 5 bases and the J gene lost 0 bases, with 11 bases spanning the gap. CDR1 SNHLY and CDR2 FYNNEI come from the germline V gene. The CDR3 nucleotides are TGTGCCAGCAGTTCGCGGTGGATCTCCTACAATGAGCAGTTCTTC. Translated: CASSSRWISYNEQFF.

The DNA for the CDR3 is TGTGCCAGCAGCCAAGGGTCCGCGGGTGGCTACGAGCAGTACTTC. Protein sequence: CASSQGSAGGYEQYF. The chain couples TRBV4-2 to TRBJ2-7, with D possibly TRBD2 on 5 matching bases. This CDR3 contains 15 residues. Per the germline V gene, CDR1 is LGHNA and CDR2 is YNFKEQ. Trimming took off 1 base at V and 3 bases at J, with 13 bases between the two ends.

This chain links TRBV10-2 with TRBJ2-1, with 8 bases aligning to TRBD2. Looked up from germline, CDR1 is WSHSY and CDR2 is SAAADI. Losses at the gene ends were 8 bases for V and 4 bases for J; bases not matched to a gene: 7. The CDR3 contains 14 residues. This CDR3 reads CASSSGGTYNEQFF. In nucleotides, the CDR3 is TGCGCCAGCTCGAGCGGGGGCACTTACAATGAGCAGTTCTTC.

The chain carries TRBV6-6 and TRBJ2-3; D gene uncertain. CDR3 length: 15 residues. The germline V gene encodes CDR1 MNHNY and CDR2 SVGAGI (reference sequence). The V end was cut by 0 bases, the J end by 1 base, with 8 bases between. CDR3 in amino acids: CASSYSRAGTDTQYF. CDR3 nucleotide sequence: TGTGCCAGCAGTTACTCGCGTGCCGGCACAGATACGCAGTATTTT.

The V call is TRBV3-1 (or the pseudogene TRBV3-2), the J call TRBJ2-3; TRBD2 aligns across 14 bases. Trimming at V came to 3 bases and at J to 7 bases, leaving 18 bases not matched to a gene. CDR1 LGHDT and CDR2 YNNKEL come from the germline V gene (reference sequence). The CDR3 is made up of 20 amino acids. The CDR3 DNA is TGTGCCAGCAGCCAGACAGGGACTAGCGGGGGCCGGGGGTATTTGTATACGCAGTATTTT. This gives the protein CASSQTGTSGGRGYLYTQYF.

This chain connects TRBV4-2 to TRBJ2-5; 8 positions match TRBD2. In germline, CDR1 is LGHNA, CDR2 YNFKEQ. J was trimmed by 3 bases and V by 4 bases; bases with no gene match: 10. This CDR3 comprises 16 residues. CDR3 DNA: TGTGCCAGCAGCCGGGGCCCGAGCGGGGGTGAAGAGACCCAGTACTTC. Its translation is CASSRGPSGGEETQYF.

The J gene is TRBJ1-3, the V gene TRBV19; D possibly corresponds to TRBD1 (6 bases). This CDR3 has 13 residues. Germline loops: CDR1 LNHDA, CDR2 SQIVND (reference sequence). The V end lost 7 bases, the J end lost 2 bases, and 9 bases lay between the germline ends. CDR3 protein: CASIQGAGNTIYF. CDR3 nucleotides: TGTGCCAGTATACAGGGCGCTGGAAACACCATATATTTT.

The chain employs TRBV2 and TRBJ1-2, with 8 bases that match TRBD1. This CDR3 has 11 amino acids. Germline trimming cut 11 bases from V and 4 bases from J; bases unmatched to any gene: 3. CDR1 and CDR2 (germline): SNHLY, FYNNEI. CDR3 amino acids: CAGDRGYGYTF. CDR3 in DNA: TGTGCCGGAGACAGGGGCTATGGCTACACCTTC. The full variable domain, rest sourced from reference TRBV2 and TRBJ1-2, is EPEVTQTPSHQVTQMGQEVILRCVPISNHLYFYWYRQILGQKVEFLVSFYNNEISEKSEIFDDQFSVERPDGSNFTLKIRSTKLEDSAMYFCAGDRGYGYTFGSGTRLTVV.

This chain uses TRBV10-3 with TRBJ1-3, with TRBD1 matching over 7 bases. V shed 6 bases and J 0 bases; nucleotides not matched to a gene: 17. Germline lookup yields CDR1 ENHRY and CDR2 SYGVKD. The CDR3 runs 19 residues. The CDR3 is CAIRPSDRELSISGNTIYF. Written as DNA, the CDR3 is TGTGCCATCAGGCCGTCCGACAGGGAACTCTCCATCTCTGGAAACACCATATATTTT.

The V call is TRBV10-3, the J call TRBJ1-5; perhaps TRBD1 as D (5 bases). Germline V gives CDR1 ENHRY, CDR2 SYGVKD. The CDR3 is 15 amino acids. Trimming left V 2 bases short and J 1 base short, with 9 bases between. CDR3 DNA: TGTGCCATCAGTGAGACAGGAGTGAGCAATCAGCCCCAGCATTTT. It codes for CAISETGVSNQPQHF.